Only one count was recorded for the clone carrying this T cell receptor (beta chain). Its target is not known. The data were obtained in a study of persistence of HIV-infected CD4 T cells. The germline V and J ends were trimmed by 0 bases and 4 bases, with 9 bases remaining between them. The length of the CDR3 is 14 residues. Germline CDR1 and CDR2: LNHDA and SQIVND (reference sequence). Study outcomes and limitations: The rare CMV-responding cells with HIV-1 proviruses were not separately TCR-sequenced.

Stimulation used about 9.5 ug/mL lysate from CMV-infected fibroblasts. CD40L/CD69 double-negative CD45RO-high memory CD4+ T cells were collected. Sequencing used immunoSEQ version 4 in survey mode. Assay used: immunoSEQ multiplex PCR; TCRdb lists only in-frame clones, some missing. In the table there are fewer than 30,000 clones, approximately 82% of which are singletons. The origin of this receptor is an adult man with HIV who was CMV-seropositive. V and J are TRBV19 and TRBJ1-2; tentative D call: TRBD1 (5 bases). This sample comprised CD4+ T cells sorted from PBMCs after roughly 20-hour stimulation, obtained from a patient who received antiretroviral therapy. The CDR3 protein is CASSIEDGGYGYTF. The CDR3 DNA is TGTGCCAGTAGTATAGAGGATGGGGGCTATGGCTACACCTTC.